Detailed here is one T cell receptor beta chain. The target antigen is unknown. The time point denotes: sample taken at primary tumor resection. Sequencing of whole RNA from tumor, nontumor lung or frozen PBMC involved no sorting. Each TCR cDNA molecule carried a unique molecular identifier. TCRdb processed the 5' RACE reads anew with MiXCR; each CDR3 protein has one entry. The table has about 82,000 distinct CDR3 sequences, roughly 13% seen once. This sample stems from a study of spatial heterogeneity in lung cancer. On the study more broadly: Sequencing consistently turned up more beta-chain sequences than alpha-chain sequences. Combinations of a unique TCR and a UMI were tallied in raw reads, and on average each appeared more than ten times. Study-wide findings and caveats: Resection blood, more than follow-up blood, showed ubiquitous expanded tumor TCRs.

Trimming stripped 4 bases from V and 9 bases from J, with 13 bases between. This CDR3 has 12 amino acids. The germline V gene encodes CDR1 MNHNY and CDR2 SVGAGI (reference sequence). The chain couples TRBV6-6 to TRBJ2-7, with D perhaps being TRBD1 or TRBD2 (6 bases each). The sequence was obtained from a male donor with early-stage non-small cell lung cancer. This specimen was PBMCs, taken at surgery. The CDR3 is CASSSGGGRQYF. DNA of the CDR3: TGTGCCAGCAGTTCCGGTGGGGGGCGGCAGTACTTC.